This TCR beta chain originates from a study of blood T cell repertoires in COVID-19 (dated by TCRdb to 2018 to 2021). About the investigation overall: Collaborator samples came from the United States, Italy and Spain and covered acute and convalescent phases of COVID-19. Where available, HLA class I and class II types were taken from metadata supplied by the sample provider and were not determined by assay-based typing. The dataset comprised deeply sampled blood TCRbeta repertoires from subjects exposed to, actively infected with, or recovered from COVID-19. The repertoires were released in a freely available public database meant as a resource for research on the immune response to SARS-CoV-2. The sample metadata nearly always contained a de-identified subject ID, COVID-19 status, age in years and sex. The prospective study material was composed of cDNA or gDNA derived from T cells, B-cell-depleted T cells, or PBMCs. The samples were drawn from the first 160 participants of the ongoing ImmuneRACE study and from 1,254 subjects provided by 6 global collaborators. General findings and caveats noted by the study authors: Clinical and demographic metadata were provided uncurated, with the amount varying by source and participant.

With respect to this clone: Its antigen specificity is not known. Per-base qualities were not stored, and no clone one base away is much larger.

V ends up 0 bases short and J 6 bases short, with an unmatched junction base count of 9. Reading the germline V gene gives CDR1 MGHRA and CDR2 YSYEKL. Including the terminal cysteine and phenylalanine, the CDR3 comprises 17 residues. CDR3 DNA only is kept here, 51 bases in frame from base 1. One collaborating source in Seattle enrolled patients while the patients were actively infected and followed the patients over time throughout the course of disease. Each collaborating institution followed its own protocols to collect whole blood in K2EDTA tubes. Collaborator samples were shipped for TCRbeta analysis as frozen whole blood, isolated PBMCs, or DNA extracted from either sample type. TCRbeta CDR3 regions were amplified from genomic DNA using the immunoSEQ Assay, a bias-controlled multiplex PCR. On the authors' methods: Within the assay, amplification of reference gene primers was used to estimate how many nucleated cells each sample contained. Sequence reads were collapsed and filtered to measure the absolute abundance of every unique TCRbeta CDR3 rearrangement. For each sample, productive Simpson clonality was calculated as the square root of Simpson's diversity index across productive rearrangements. Here the immuneACCESS table is served through TCRdb, limited to in-frame sequences with V and J called. Missing clones are a known gap in these copies; in checked studies unresolved V genes cover under half, and the rest lacks a known reason. V, J and clone size derive from that table, while D and trimming were established from the DNA sequence. The sample includes some 180,000 clones, with approximately 86% observed a single time. 6.5% to 9.5% of the sample goes to the ten largest clones.

The receptor's source is a woman older than 75 with COVID-19, enrolled during active disease. Recombination connected TRBV4-1 to TRBJ2-2; 8 bases in the junction line up with TRBD2. The sequenced sample consisted of peripheral blood. The nucleotide sequence is given as TGCGCCAGCAGCCAAGAAGCGGGCGGGGGGATTCCCGGGGAGCTGTTTTTT. This gives the protein CASSQEAGGGIPGELFF.